This TCR beta chain was captured in a study of technical replicates of blood from several donors. This clone was recorded once. TCRdb keeps only in-frame clones here, not all; method: immunoSEQ multiplex PCR. The repertoire holds 60,000 to 85,000 clones, around 97% seen once, with approximately 0.21% in the top ten. The length of the CDR3 is 17 residues. Germline-derived CDR1 and CDR2 are SGHNT and YYREEE (reference sequence). Deletions cut 1 base from V and 3 bases from J, with 20 bases between. Material: T cells isolated from PBMCs. This rearrangement joins TRBV5-4 to TRBJ2-7, with a weak D call TRBD1 (6 bases). The sequence was collected from a human donor in good health. DNA of the CDR3: TGTGCCAGCAGCTTGACACAGGGACGCGGGCCGCTCTACGAGCAGTACTTC. Its protein is CASSLTQGRGPLYEQYF.